The TCR beta chain described here comes from a study of OX40 agonist ivuxolimab in advanced cancers. The CDR3 consists of 15 residues. V shed 7 bases, J shed 5 bases, and the junction held 14 bases outside the gene matches. CDR1 is SNHLY and CDR2 is FYNNEI in the germline V gene. Clones were read by immunoSEQ multiplex PCR, and TCRdb kept only the in-frame ones, dropping some. The sample includes fewer than 75,000 clones, about nine tenths of them seen just once. The chain carries TRBV2 and TRBJ2-7, with 7 nucleotides matching TRBD2. The material was CD4+ or CD8+ T cells sorted from blood, obtained in a trial of the OX40 agonist ivuxolimab. The TCR comes from an adult with an advanced solid tumor such as melanoma, head and neck, liver or kidney cancer. This CDR3 reads CASTGWGGIGNEQYF. Here the CDR3 DNA reads TGTGCCAGCACCGGATGGGGGGGGATTGGCAACGAGCAGTACTTC.